The next 20 T cell receptor beta chains were all read from a single sample in a study of blood T cell repertoires in COVID-19. The assay was immunoSEQ multiplex PCR, and TCRdb's table has in-frame clones only and misses some. The table lists 210,000 or so clones, 81% of them singletons. The specimen was PBMCs or T cells enriched from blood (not recorded which). These receptors were collected from a woman aged 45-59 years with acute COVID-19.

The chain combines TRBV27 with TRBJ1-4; the match to TRBD1 covers 7 bases. This CDR3 contains 15 residues. Germline assignment: CDR1 MNHEY and CDR2 SMNVEV (reference sequence). With 1 base clipped from V and 8 bases from J, the junction kept 7 bases outside the gene matches. CDR3 region: CASSLWGQTGEKLFF. The CDR3 DNA is TGTGCCAGCAGTTTATGGGGACAGACAGGGGAAAAACTGTTTTTT.

This clone was counted once. This chain joins TRBV28 and TRBJ1-4; the D gene is possibly TRBD1 (6 bases). This CDR3 spans 19 amino acids. CDR1 MDHEN and CDR2 SYDVKM come from the germline V gene. V was pared by 2 bases and J by 8 bases, with 27 bases between. For the CDR3, the DNA is TGTGCCAGCAGTTTACCAATAGGGGCCCAGGGGAAAAGGGGGGAAAAACTGTTTTTT. This encodes CASSLPIGAQGKRGEKLFF.

The chain links TRBV24-1 to TRBJ1-3; possibly TRBD1 for D (6 bases). From germline, CDR1 is KGHDR and CDR2 SFDVKD. V gave up 6 bases and J gave up 4 bases, with 12 bases separating them. The CDR3 consists of 14 residues. In nucleotides, the CDR3 is TGTGCCACCAGTACTTCAGGGGCAGGAAACACCATATATTTT. Translated: CATSTSGAGNTIYF.

This chain links TRBV5-1 with TRBJ2-5, with D perhaps TRBD2 (5 bases). Germline V gene lookup returns CDR1 SGHRS and CDR2 YFSETQ. The CDR3 totals 14 residues. V was pared by 4 bases and J by 2 bases, with 12 bases between. DNA for the CDR3: TGCGCCAGCAGCGATGGACTTAAACAAGAGACCCAGTACTTC. Its protein product is CASSDGLKQETQYF.

This chain joins TRBV28 and TRBJ1-5, with 7 bases aligning to TRBD1. This CDR3 has 16 residues. V gave up 4 bases and J gave up 6 bases; unmatched junction bases: 12. The V gene's germline CDR1 is MDHEN and CDR2 SYDVKM. For the CDR3, the DNA is TGTGCCAGCAGTTCCCCACAGGGGCGAGGAGGTCAGCCCCAGCATTTT. It specifies CASSSPQGRGGQPQHF.

In its sample, this clone was seen once. The gene calls are TRBV25-1 and TRBJ2-7; tentative D call: TRBD1 (6 bases). The CDR3 extends over 12 amino acids. The V end was cut by 4 bases, the J end by 4 bases, with 8 bases between. Germline lookup yields CDR1 MGHDK and CDR2 SYGVNS. CDR3 DNA: TGTGCCAGCAGTGTAACAGGGTACGAGCAGTACTTC. Amino acids: CASSVTGYEQYF.

The chain couples TRBV4-1 to TRBJ1-2; D ambiguous. The germline V gene has CDR1 MGHRA and CDR2 YSYEKL. V lost 3 bases, J lost 4 bases, and 12 bases lay in between. CDR3 size: 14 residues. The CDR3 protein is CASSHLGSSYGYTF. The CDR3 DNA is TGCGCCAGCAGCCACCTCGGGTCTTCCTATGGCTACACCTTC.

The V and J genes are TRBV18 and TRBJ2-1; no clear D. The germline gives CDR1 KGHSH, CDR2 LQKENI. Trimming removed 3 bases from V and 4 bases from J, with 7 bases in between. CDR3 length: 13 amino acids. The CDR3 sequence is CASSPAEYNEQFF. The CDR3 DNA reads as TGTGCCAGCTCACCGGCGGAATACAATGAGCAGTTCTTC. The full variable domain, in which reference TRBV18 and TRBJ2-1 provide the parts outside the CDR3, is NAGVMQNPRHLVRRRGQEARLRCSPMKGHSHVYWYRQLPEEGLKFMVYLQKENIIDESGMPKERFSAEFPKEGPSILRIQQVVRGDSAAYFCASSPAEYNEQFFGPGTRLTVL.

The genes are TRBV28 and TRBJ1-1, with D perhaps TRBD1 (6 bases). Germline CDR1 is MDHEN and CDR2 is SYDVKM. The CDR3 covers 15 residues. Trimming took off 7 bases at V and 5 bases at J, with 20 bases between the two ends. DNA for the CDR3: TGTGCCAGCAAAAAACCAGGGGAGAGGAGAACTGAAGCTTTCTTT. It translates to CASKKPGERRTEAFF.

This clone occurred once. The chain uses TRBV27 and TRBJ1-2, with TRBD1 as a possible D gene (6 bases). There are 16 residues in the CDR3. The ends were cut back, 6 bases at V and 4 bases at J, with 21 bases in the middle. Germline CDR1 is MNHEY and CDR2 is SMNVEV (reference sequence). For the CDR3, the DNA is TGTGCCAGCAGGAGGGAACAGGGAGCTCGATCCTATGGCTACACCTTC. It encodes CASRREQGARSYGYTF.

This clone has just a few counts. The chain joins TRBV7-9 to TRBJ2-3; 15 bases are shared with TRBD2. This CDR3 region has 17 residues. The V gene end was trimmed by 5 bases and the J gene end by 6 bases; junction bases not matched to a gene: 9. The germline V gene has CDR1 SEHNR and CDR2 FQNEAQ (reference sequence). CDR3 DNA: TGTGCCAGCAGCCCAGGACTAGCGGGAGGGCCCGGGGATACGCAGTATTTT. Protein: CASSPGLAGGPGDTQYF.

The genes are TRBV27 and TRBJ2-2, with 7 bases that match TRBD1. V gave up 7 bases and J gave up 8 bases; unmatched junction bases: 19. Germline V gives CDR1 MNHEY, CDR2 SMNVEV (reference sequence). The CDR3 loop spans 17 amino acids. DNA of the CDR3: TGTGCCAGCACCAAAAGTGGTCGTGGACAGGACCGTGGGGAGCTGTTTTTT. It is translated as CASTKSGRGQDRGELFF.

The V and J genes are TRBV21-1 and TRBJ1-5. TRBV21-1 is labeled a pseudogene. The length of the CDR3 is 19 residues. CDR3 region: CASSPRGGDNSNSNQPQHF. CDR3 nucleotides: TGTGCCAGCAGCCCGCGGGGGGGGGACAATAGTAATAGCAATCAGCCCCAGCATTTT.

This chain connects TRBV4-2 to TRBJ2-7; 7 nucleotides line up with TRBD2. Germline V gene data show CDR1 as LGHNA and CDR2 as YNFKEQ. This CDR3 contains 16 residues. V lost 1 base and J lost 3; bases outside the gene matches: 9. The CDR3 DNA follows: TGTGCCAGCAGCCAAGGTCTAGCGGTAGTAGACTACGAGCAGTACTTC. Protein product: CASSQGLAVVDYEQYF.

J is TRBJ1-1 and V is TRBV28, with D hard to call. Between the trimmed V and J ends, which lost 4 bases and 2 bases, there was a span of 8 bases. Germline V gene lookup returns CDR1 MDHEN and CDR2 SYDVKM. This CDR3 has 13 residues. The CDR3 spells CASSYKYNTEAFF. The CDR3 DNA follows: TGTGCCAGCAGTTACAAATACAACACTGAAGCTTTCTTT.

Comments on this clone: The same CDR3 can be traced to other DNA sequences in this sample. V gene TRBV10-3 combines with J gene TRBJ2-7; tentatively, D is TRBD2 (5 bases). The CDR3 covers 13 residues. The ends were cut back, 2 bases at V and 6 bases at J, with 11 bases in the middle. Germline V lookup: CDR1 ENHRY, CDR2 SYGVKD. The CDR3: CAISEAAGGEQYF. The CDR3 DNA reads as TGTGCCATCAGTGAGGCAGCAGGAGGCGAGCAGTACTTC.

CDR3 loop: CASSWPGQGLEQYF. CDR3 bases: TGTGCCAGCAGCTGGCCGGGACAGGGACTCGAGCAGTACTTC. V and J are TRBV7-9 and TRBJ2-7; 9 bases are a match to TRBD1. Germline-derived CDR1 and CDR2 are SEHNR and FQNEAQ (reference sequence). The CDR3 is made up of 14 amino acids. J gave up 6 bases and V 4 bases, and 7 bases lay outside the gene matches.

This clone showed up just a few times. The chain uses TRBV5-4 and TRBJ2-1; tentatively, D is TRBD1 (5 bases). The CDR3 covers 13 residues. From germline, CDR1 is SGHNT and CDR2 YYREEE (reference sequence). V gave up 1 base and J gave up 8 bases, with 10 bases separating them. In nucleotides, the CDR3 is TGTGCCAGCAGCTTGCAGGGCTGGTATGAGCAGTTCTTC. Its protein is CASSLQGWYEQFF.

The V gene is TRBV4-2, the J gene TRBJ2-5; D call uncertain. V was clipped by 3 bases and J by 5 bases, with 13 bases between them. Germline V gene data show CDR1 as LGHNA and CDR2 as YNFKEQ. There are 14 residues in the CDR3. The CDR3 reads CASSQTGSFETQYF. CDR3 sequence (DNA): TGTGCCAGCAGCCAGACCGGGTCATTCGAGACCCAGTACTTC.

DNA for the CDR3: TGTGCCAGCAGCCGTACCGGGACAGTTGATGGCTACACCTTC. Its translation: CASSRTGTVDGYTF. The chain has TRBV3-1 (or the pseudogene TRBV3-2) and TRBJ1-2, with 7 bases fitting TRBD1. The trim removed 4 bases at V and 6 bases at J, leaving 8 bases unmatched. This CDR3 is built from 14 residues. Germline loops: CDR1 LGHDT, CDR2 YNNKEL (reference sequence).